This entry is about one T cell receptor beta chain. This clonotype was seen a few times. Its antigen is currently not known. No per-base quality is available; no much larger clone lies one base away. These data come from a study of identical twins listed by TCRdb under 2016. Some background on the complete study: TCR alpha and beta repertoires from monozygotic twins, unrelated adults of various ages and cord blood were deep-sequenced to test whether fetal clonotypes persist. To rule out contamination, replicate twin experiments were performed at different times with different library preparation protocols. Summary of the overall study and its limitations: Excess twin sharing in beta out-of-frame sequences was weaker because fewer shared sequences lowered the signal-to-noise ratio. Invariant T cells such as MAIT and iNKT could partly confound zero-insertion analyses, although diverse VJ usage argued against such confounding for most clonotypes. In monozygotic twins, recombination models systematically underestimated out-of-frame TCR alpha sharing, but the models matched the sharing seen between unrelated individuals. Compared with coincidental sharing between unrelated individuals, out-of-frame TCR alpha sequences shared between twins showed an excess of sequences with low generation probability. Conclusions relied on cross-sectional statistical analysis, since the same donors could not be followed over many years. Fewer insertions were carried by abundant cord blood beta clonotypes, a similar but weaker trend appeared in young adult naive repertoires, and no such trend appeared in memory repertoires.

Every donor in the study was a healthy Caucasian. Three pairs of female monozygotic twins, all aged roughly 18 to 29 years, were included in the twin cohort. Peripheral blood mononuclear cells were used as the source from which RNA for TCR libraries was isolated. The germline ends are 8 bases apart after V is trimmed by 3 bases and J by 6 bases. Looking up the germline V gene yields CDR1 KGHDR and CDR2 SFDVKD. From the cysteine up to the phenylalanine, the CDR3 has a length of 12 residues. Only the CDR3 portion is preserved as DNA: 36 bases, with reading frame beginning at the first base. Preparation of the library involved 5' RACE. This sample was sequenced with an Illumina HiSeq 2000. A universal primer binding site was introduced by template switching, and a unique molecular identifier was present in the final cDNA, enabling accurate counting of TCR cDNA molecules. First-strand cDNA for TCR alpha and beta chains was synthesized from specific primers in the conserved constant-segment region. Each cDNA library was double barcoded, with a SMART-Mk sample barcode plus Illumina barcodes, to control for contamination. TruSeq adapter sequences along with Illumina sample barcodes were introduced in two successive PCR steps. The TCR alpha and beta cDNA libraries were sequenced on the Illumina HiSeq platform using custom primers. The published analysis was carried out like this. MiGEC processed the raw reads to extract unique molecular identifiers, while MiXCR was used to determine the CDR3 positions. Recombination models were inferred per individual with the repgenHMM and IGoR tools using an EM algorithm. Shared clonotypes were analyzed with the tcR package in R, and sharing was normalized by the product of cloneset sizes. Out-of-frame nonproductive sequences were analyzed to study raw recombination free of thymic and clonal selection effects. TCRdb cleaned the public reads at Q25 with fastp, built clones with MiXCR and kept in-frame beta chains. Rows matching on CDR3 protein sequence are summarized as one entry with the most common DNA and genes. TCRdb's processing, not the authors', yielded these V and J calls. For this sample the table gives roughly 700,000 distinct CDR3 sequences, of which more than 6.5% were detected only once. The top ten clonotypes cover roughly 0.97% of the sample.

Another study also made use of these data, one on yellow fever vaccine responses in identical twins. As the second study states: The T cell response to vaccination in identical twins was reported by the authors to appear partly convergent and partly personalized. In identical twins, the study followed T cell clones that responded to the vaccine with precision.

This sequence uses TRBV24-1 and TRBJ2-7; no D gene call is confident. What was sequenced was PBMCs. This clonotype originated in a woman aged 18-29 years in good health. CDR3 region: CATSDTAREQYF. The DNA sequence follows: TGTGCCACCAGTGATACTGCCCGCGAGCAGTACTTC.